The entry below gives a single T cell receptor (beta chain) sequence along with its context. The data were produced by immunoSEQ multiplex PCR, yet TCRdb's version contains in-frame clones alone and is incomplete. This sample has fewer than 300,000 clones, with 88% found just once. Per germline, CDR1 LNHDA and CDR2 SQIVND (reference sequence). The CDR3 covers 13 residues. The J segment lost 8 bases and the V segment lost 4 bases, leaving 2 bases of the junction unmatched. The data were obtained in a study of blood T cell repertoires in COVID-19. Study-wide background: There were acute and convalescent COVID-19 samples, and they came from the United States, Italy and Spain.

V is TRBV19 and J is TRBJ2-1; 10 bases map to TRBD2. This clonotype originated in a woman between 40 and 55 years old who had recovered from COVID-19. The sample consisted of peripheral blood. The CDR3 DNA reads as TGTGCCAGTAGTACCGGGACTAGCGATGAGCAGTTCTTC. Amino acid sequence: CASSTGTSDEQFF.